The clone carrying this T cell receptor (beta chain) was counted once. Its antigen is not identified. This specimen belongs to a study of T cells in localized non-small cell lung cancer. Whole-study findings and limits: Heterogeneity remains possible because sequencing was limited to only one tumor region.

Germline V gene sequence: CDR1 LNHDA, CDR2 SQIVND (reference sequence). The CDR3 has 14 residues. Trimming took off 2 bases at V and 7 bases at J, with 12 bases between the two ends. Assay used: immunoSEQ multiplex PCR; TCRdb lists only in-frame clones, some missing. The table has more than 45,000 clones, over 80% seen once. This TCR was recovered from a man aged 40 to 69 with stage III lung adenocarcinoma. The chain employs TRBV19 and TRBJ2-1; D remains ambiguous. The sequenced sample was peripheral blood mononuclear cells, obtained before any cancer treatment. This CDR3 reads CASSIPGVSNEQFF. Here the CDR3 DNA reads TGTGCCAGTAGTATACCGGGTGTATCAAATGAGCAGTTCTTC.